The 23 T cell receptor beta chains below come from one sample, sequenced in a study of T cells in tumors after PD-1 blockade. Measured with immunoSEQ multiplex PCR; TCRdb has only the in-frame clones, and not every one. The table shows 13,000 to 15,000 clones, with nearly 85% occurring only once. This sample comprised PBMCs, obtained after anti-PD-1 treatment. These receptors originate from a human donor with basal cell carcinoma.

The V call is TRBV10-2, the J call TRBJ1-4; perhaps TRBD1 as D (6 bases). The V gene's germline CDR1 is WSHSY and CDR2 SAAADI. CDR3 length equals 15 residues. Trimming cost V 7 bases and J 5 bases, with 17 bases left between them. CDR3 DNA: TGCGCCAGCAATCTTGCTGGGACACCAAATGAAAAACTGTTTTTT. Its translation: CASNLAGTPNEKLFF.

V and J are TRBV30 and TRBJ1-4, with a possible D match to TRBD1 (5 bases). The CDR3 is 15 residues long. Trimming cost V 1 base and J 1 base, with 10 bases left between them. Germline V lookup: CDR1 GTSNPN, CDR2 SVGIG (reference sequence). The CDR3 reads CAWSANQGTNEKLFF. Here the CDR3 DNA reads TGTGCCTGGAGTGCAAATCAGGGAACTAATGAAAAACTGTTTTTT.

This chain uses TRBV30 with TRBJ1-2, with D tentatively TRBD1 (6 bases). V was trimmed by 7 bases and J by 5 bases, leaving 17 bases between them. CDR3 length: 13 residues. Germline CDR1 and CDR2: GTSNPN and SVGIG (reference sequence). The CDR3 coding sequence is TGTGCCTTCACGGGGGGGCTCGGGTATGGCTACACCTTC. Translating it yields CAFTGGLGYGYTF.

The table lists this clone with a few counts. This chain joins TRBV11-1 and TRBJ2-7; no reliable D call. The CDR3 loop spans 13 amino acids. The germline gives CDR1 SGHAT, CDR2 FQDESV (reference sequence). Trimming took off 5 bases at V and 2 bases at J, with 10 bases between the two ends. The CDR3 nucleotides read TGTGCCAGCAGCCCATCGAGACCCTACGAGCAGTACTTC. This translates into CASSPSRPYEQYF.

This rearrangement joins TRBV2 to TRBJ2-2; a possible D gene is TRBD2 (5 bases). The CDR3 has 16 amino acids. Germline loops: CDR1 SNHLY, CDR2 FYNNEI. The V gene lost 6 bases and the J gene lost 5 bases, with 19 bases spanning the gap. The CDR3 loop is CASRADRRKGTGELFF. The CDR3 DNA follows: TGTGCCAGCAGAGCGGACCGTCGGAAGGGAACCGGGGAGCTGTTTTTT. Supplemented by reference TRBV2 and TRBJ2-2, the full variable domain reads EPEVTQTPSHQVTQMGQEVILRCVPISNHLYFYWYRQILGQKVEFLVSFYNNEISEKSEIFDDQFSVERPDGSNFTLKIRSTKLEDSAMYFCASRADRRKGTGELFFGEGSRLTVL.

The chain uses TRBV7-6 and TRBJ2-2; possibly TRBD1 for D (6 bases). The CDR3 has 16 amino acids. Germline V gene data show CDR1 as SGHVS and CDR2 as FNYEAQ. V was clipped by 4 bases and J by 4 bases, with 16 bases between them. CDR3 loop: CASSSQGTSGTGELFF. CDR3 sequence (DNA): TGTGCCAGCAGCTCCCAGGGGACCTCGGGCACCGGGGAGCTGTTTTTT.

V gene TRBV6-6 combines with J gene TRBJ2-7; no reliable D call. Trimming left V 0 bases short and J 5 bases short, with 11 bases between. The CDR3 has 14 amino acids. Germline assignment: CDR1 MNHNY and CDR2 SVGAGI (reference sequence). The CDR3: CASSYSGLRHEQYF. CDR3 bases: TGTGCCAGCAGTTACTCCGGCCTGCGGCACGAGCAGTACTTC.

The chain uses TRBV19 and TRBJ1-4; D gene unclear. Germline V lookup: CDR1 LNHDA, CDR2 SQIVND (reference sequence). The CDR3 covers 14 residues. The V end lost 1 base, the J end lost 3 bases, and 6 bases lay between the germline ends. In nucleotides, the CDR3 is TGTGCCAGTAGTATAGGGGGAGCTAATGAAAAACTGTTTTTT. Translated, it gives CASSIGGANEKLFF.

This clone came up a few times. The V and J genes are TRBV27 and TRBJ1-1; 9 nucleotides match TRBD1. V was pared by 6 bases and J by 8 bases, with 7 bases of the junction left unmatched. From germline, CDR1 is MNHEY and CDR2 SMNVEV (reference sequence). The CDR3 has 13 residues. Here the CDR3 reads CASSLQGAGEAFF. Written as DNA, the CDR3 is TGTGCCAGCAGCTTACAGGGGGCCGGGGAAGCTTTCTTT.

The chain combines TRBV20-1 with TRBJ2-1, with 10 bases identical to TRBD1. The trim removed 7 bases at V and 7 bases at J, leaving 1 base unmatched. Germline V gives CDR1 DFQATT, CDR2 SNEGSKA (reference sequence). This CDR3 has 11 amino acids. The CDR3 loop is CSGQGANEQFF. CDR3 bases: TGCAGTGGACAGGGGGCTAATGAGCAGTTCTTC.

The rearrangement uses TRBV3-1 (or the pseudogene TRBV3-2) and TRBJ1-3, with D possibly TRBD1 on 5 matching bases. The CDR3 runs 13 residues. Germline values: CDR1 LGHDT, CDR2 YNNKEL (reference sequence). Trimming removed 3 bases at V and 2 bases at J, with 5 bases between. CDR3 DNA sequence: TGTGCCAGCAGCCAGGGGCCTGGAAACACCATATATTTT. Residues: CASSQGPGNTIYF.

The chain couples TRBV9 to TRBJ2-2; D ambiguous. CDR3 length: 13 residues. The V and J ends lost 4 bases and 7 bases respectively, with 11 bases between them. The germline V gene has CDR1 SGDLS and CDR2 YYNGEE. CDR3 sequence: CASSPEGYGELFF. CDR3 in DNA: TGTGCCAGCAGCCCAGAAGGATACGGGGAGCTGTTTTTT.

This clone was recorded only once. The chain uses TRBV20-1 and TRBJ1-1; D unresolved. Per germline, CDR1 DFQATT and CDR2 SNEGSKA (reference sequence). The CDR3 is 8 amino acids. The DNA for the CDR3 is TGCGCGAACGCGGAAGCTTTCTTT. Translation: CANAEAFF.

This chain links TRBV5-6 with TRBJ1-3, with D perhaps matching TRBD1 (5 bases). Trimming pared 7 bases from V and 2 bases from J, leaving 16 bases between. The CDR3 length is 15 residues. Germline CDR1 reads SGHDT; CDR2 reads YYEEEE. DNA of the CDR3: TGTGCCAGCGGGCGAGGGGCCTCTCCTGGAAACACCATATATTTT. Translation gives CASGRGASPGNTIYF.

The chain combines TRBV5-4 with TRBJ1-1, with D perhaps TRBD1 (5 bases). V lost 4 bases, J lost 7 bases, and 17 bases lay in between. Germline V gene data show CDR1 as SGHNT and CDR2 as YYREEE (reference sequence). The CDR3 length is 14 residues. The CDR3 sequence: CASSDFRGMREAFF. CDR3 coding DNA: TGTGCCAGCAGCGATTTCCGGGGGATGCGTGAAGCTTTCTTT.

V gene TRBV29-1 combines with J gene TRBJ2-7; tentatively, D is TRBD2 (5 bases). Germline values: CDR1 SQVTM, CDR2 ANQGSEA. The germline V and J ends were trimmed by 1 base and 4 bases, with 8 bases remaining between them. This CDR3 has 12 residues. CDR3 sequence (DNA): TGCAGCGTTGAAGTTGGGAGTTACGAGCAGTACTTC. This encodes CSVEVGSYEQYF.

The rearrangement joins TRBV2 to TRBJ2-2, with 7 positions matching TRBD1. The CDR3 covers 15 residues. J was trimmed by 5 bases and V by 1 base; bases with no gene match: 4. The germline V gene encodes CDR1 SNHLY and CDR2 FYNNEI. The CDR3 loop reads CASSEGRGLTGELFF. CDR3 sequence (DNA): TGTGCCAGCAGTGAAGGCAGGGGGTTAACCGGGGAGCTGTTTTTT.

This rearrangement joins TRBV3-1 (or the pseudogene TRBV3-2) to TRBJ2-2; 9 positions match TRBD2. Germline loops: CDR1 LGHDT, CDR2 YNNKEL (reference sequence). The CDR3 runs to 16 residues. V shed 4 bases and J 5 bases; nucleotides not matched to a gene: 8. Here the CDR3 reads CASSRGPGLATGELFF. The CDR3 bases are TGTGCCAGCAGCCGGGGGCCCGGACTAGCGACCGGGGAGCTGTTTTTT.

The chain employs TRBV10-2 and TRBJ2-3; no clear D gene. V was cut by 3 bases and J by 1 base, with 8 bases left in between. This CDR3 has 14 amino acids. Germline V CDR1 and CDR2: WSHSY, SAAADI. The CDR3 DNA is TGCGCCAGCAGTGATGGCAGTCGCACAGATACGCAGTATTTT. Translated, it gives CASSDGSRTDTQYF.

J is TRBJ2-3 and V is TRBV30; unclear D gene. This CDR3 is 15 amino acids long. The germline CDR1 and CDR2 sequences are GTSNPN and SVGIG (reference sequence). Trimming stripped 3 bases from V and 2 bases from J, with 15 bases between. The DNA for the CDR3 is TGTGCCTGGAGGGCGACTCCACAAGTCACAGATACGCAGTATTTT. It encodes CAWRATPQVTDTQYF.

The chain carries TRBV29-1 and TRBJ1-5; D not certain. Trimming removed 4 bases at V and 0 bases at J, with 4 bases between. Germline CDR1 is SQVTM and CDR2 is ANQGSEA. This CDR3 comprises 12 residues. CDR3 coding DNA: TGCAGCGTTGGTAATAGCAATCAGCCCCAGCATTTT. It encodes CSVGNSNQPQHF.

The chain couples TRBV3-1 (or the pseudogene TRBV3-2) to TRBJ2-2, with TRBD1 identical over 11 bases. Trimming removed 1 base from V and 6 bases from J; junction bases left unmatched: 4. CDR3 size: 16 residues. CDR1 LGHDT and CDR2 YNNKEL come from the germline V gene (reference sequence). This chain's CDR3 is CASSQVGTGGPGELFF. For the CDR3, the DNA is TGTGCCAGCAGCCAAGTTGGGACAGGGGGTCCCGGGGAGCTGTTTTTT.

This chain joins TRBV28 and TRBJ1-3; D is undetermined. Trimming took 5 bases from V and 5 from J, leaving 16 bases between them. Germline CDR1 reads MDHEN; CDR2 reads SYDVKM. The length of the CDR3 is 15 residues. The CDR3 sequence is CASSPSRPGRNTIYF. The CDR3 nucleotides read TGTGCCAGCAGTCCCTCGCGGCCCGGACGAAACACCATATATTTT.